This entry lists 21 T cell receptor beta chains sequenced from one sample in a study of T cell repertoires in cytomegalovirus infection. TCRdb fed the reads into MiXCR, producing one record per CDR3 protein. Of about 920,000 distinct CDR3 sequences listed, around 32% are singletons. These receptors lack a known antigen. This sample comprised cultured CD8+ T cells from PBMCs, obtained from culture after CMV antigen stimulation. Source of these receptors: a human donor in good health (CMV status not recorded). Some clones in this sample may be carry-over from other donors' samples.

The rearrangement uses TRBV12-5 and TRBJ2-2; D not certain. Germline lookup yields CDR1 LGHNT and CDR2 FRNRAP. Deletions cut 6 bases from V and 0 bases from J, with 14 bases between. The length of the CDR3 is 16 residues. The CDR3 nucleotides are TGTGCTAGTGGACCTTCGGCAGCCGCGAACACCGGGGAGCTGTTTTTT. Translation: CASGPSAAANTGELFF. Complete variable domain (other parts from reference TRBV12-5 and TRBJ2-2): DARVTQTPRHKVTEMGQEVTMRCQPILGHNTVFWYRQTMMQGLELLAYFRNRAPLDDSGMPKDRFSAEMPDATLATLKIQPSEPRDSAVYFCASGPSAAANTGELFFGEGSRLTVL.

The chain carries TRBV9 and TRBJ1-1; TRBD1 agrees at 9 bases. The V gene end was trimmed by 4 bases and the J gene end by 1 base; junction bases not matched to a gene: 11. CDR3 length equals 17 residues. CDR1 is SGDLS and CDR2 is YYNGEE in the germline V gene. The CDR3 is CASSSLTGGLQNTEAFF. The CDR3 DNA is TGTGCCAGCAGCTCACTGACAGGGGGTTTGCAGAACACTGAAGCTTTCTTT.

The CDR3 DNA reads TGTGCCAGTAGTGTCCCCCCCGGGAGCTATGGCTACACCTTC. Translating gives CASSVPPGSYGYTF. This sequence joins TRBV19 and TRBJ1-2; D is uncertain. Germline CDR1 is LNHDA and CDR2 is SQIVND (reference sequence). V was shortened by 5 bases and J by 4 bases, with 14 bases between the two germline ends. This CDR3 comprises 14 residues.

In its sample, this clonotype was seen many times. The chain recombines TRBV7-2 with TRBJ2-2; D is perhaps TRBD2 (5 bases). Looked up from germline, CDR1 is SGHTA and CDR2 is FQGNSA. With 5 bases removed from V and 2 bases from J, the gap between germline ends came to 18 bases. CDR3 size: 17 residues. The CDR3 nucleotides are TGTGCCAGCAGCCTACCTACGAGCGGCCCAAACACCGGGGAGCTGTTTTTT. Its translation: CASSLPTSGPNTGELFF.

In its sample, this clonotype was seen many times. Written as DNA, the CDR3 is TGTGCCAGCAGTACGGGACAGGGGAGCTCCTACGAGCAGTACTTC. It translates to CASSTGQGSSYEQYF. This chain connects TRBV6-6 to TRBJ2-7, with TRBD1 matching 10 bases. The length of the CDR3 is 15 residues. Germline trimming cut 5 bases from V and 0 bases from J; bases unmatched to any gene: 4. Germline V CDR1 and CDR2: MNHNY, SVGAGI (reference sequence).

This clonotype was detected only a few times. The genes are TRBV4-3 and TRBJ2-5, with 11 bases aligning to TRBD2. The ends lost 0 bases at V and 2 bases at J; junction bases unmatched: 5. Germline CDR1 LGHNA, CDR2 YSLEER. The CDR3 totals 17 residues. Here the CDR3 reads CASSQDTGLAGQETQYF. The CDR3 DNA sequence: TGCGCCAGCAGCCAAGATACCGGACTAGCGGGTCAAGAGACCCAGTACTTC.

This clonotype came up many times. One end of the junction is discordant with germline, which a read error may explain. This sequence joins TRBV27 and TRBJ2-5, with D possibly being TRBD1 (5 bases). Germline values: CDR1 MNHEY, CDR2 SMNVEV (reference sequence). The CDR3 is 13 residues long. This CDR3 reads CASSLGQGKTQYF. CDR3 coding DNA: TGTGCTAGCAGCTTAGGCCAGGGAAAGACCCAGTACTTC.

The table lists this clonotype with a few counts. V is TRBV19 and J is TRBJ2-1; D gene unclear. CDR3 length: 13 amino acids. V lost 2 bases to trimming and J lost 9 bases, with 11 bases between them. The V gene's germline CDR1 is LNHDA and CDR2 SQIVND (reference sequence). This CDR3 reads CASSIQESAEQFF. CDR3 nucleotide sequence: TGTGCCAGTAGTATACAGGAGTCGGCTGAGCAGTTCTTC.

This rearrangement joins TRBV18 to TRBJ2-5; TRBD2 aligns across 13 bases. Germline V gives CDR1 KGHSH, CDR2 LQKENI. This CDR3 has 17 amino acids. The J segment lost 0 bases and the V segment lost 5 bases, leaving 6 bases of the junction unmatched. Here the CDR3 DNA reads TGTGCCAGCTCAGCGGGACTAGCGGGGATGTACCAAGAGACCCAGTACTTC. Translated, it gives CASSAGLAGMYQETQYF. Combining the CDR3 with reference TRBV18 and TRBJ2-5 gives the whole variable domain NAGVMQNPRHLVRRRGQEARLRCSPMKGHSHVYWYRQLPEEGLKFMVYLQKENIIDESGMPKERFSAEFPKEGPSILRIQQVVRGDSAAYFCASSAGLAGMYQETQYFGPGTRLLVL.

The chain has TRBV2 and TRBJ2-2; the D gene is possibly TRBD1 (5 bases). V dropped 2 bases and J dropped 1 base, with 8 bases sitting between them. The CDR3 sequence is 15 residues long. Looked up from germline, CDR1 is SNHLY and CDR2 is FYNNEI. This CDR3 is CASSETTGNTGELFF. The CDR3 DNA reads TGTGCCAGCAGTGAAACCACAGGGAACACCGGGGAGCTGTTTTTT.

In its sample, this clonotype was seen a few times. The chain has TRBV7-9 and TRBJ2-7, with D unclear. The CDR3 spans 14 residues. Germline CDR1 and CDR2: SEHNR and FQNEAQ (reference sequence). The V gene lost 0 bases and the J gene lost 4 bases, with 10 bases spanning the gap. In DNA form, the CDR3 reads TGTGCCAGCAGCTTAGCCCAGGACGGTTACGAGCAGTACGTC. It codes for CASSLAQDGYEQYV.

The chain joins TRBV27 to TRBJ2-3, with D tentatively TRBD1 or TRBD2 (6 bases each). Trimming removed 11 bases at V and 5 bases at J, with 17 bases between. Germline CDR1 reads MNHEY; CDR2 reads SMNVEV (reference sequence). The CDR3 is made up of 13 amino acids. The CDR3, as DNA: TGTGCCGCAGGCCGGGGGCCGAGAGATACGCAGTATTTT. It is translated as CAAGRGPRDTQYF.

This clonotype was detected a few times. The V and J genes are TRBV7-9 and TRBJ2-5, with D possibly matching TRBD1 (6 bases). The CDR3 has 17 amino acids. The V end lost 4 bases, the J end lost 6 bases, and 24 bases lay between the germline ends. CDR1 SEHNR and CDR2 FQNEAQ come from the germline V gene (reference sequence). The CDR3 region is CASSSNLPQGMVKTQYF. CDR3 sequence (DNA): TGTGCCAGCAGCTCTAACCTCCCTCAGGGGATGGTAAAGACCCAGTACTTC.

This clonotype showed up just a few times. The CDR3 nucleotides read TGTGCCAGCAGCGCGCGAGCGGGGGGTTTCACAGATACGCAGTATTTT. It is translated as CASSARAGGFTDTQYF. The chain is built from TRBV14 and TRBJ2-3, with TRBD2 matching over 9 bases. CDR1 SGHDN and CDR2 FVKESK come from the germline V gene. Losses at the gene ends were 5 bases for V and 2 bases for J; bases not matched to a gene: 8. The CDR3 spans 16 residues.

The chain employs TRBV7-9 and TRBJ1-4; the D gene is possibly TRBD1 (6 bases). The V gene's germline CDR1 is SEHNR and CDR2 FQNEAQ (reference sequence). V was trimmed by 2 bases and J by 4 bases, leaving 8 bases between them. The CDR3 extends over 14 amino acids. The CDR3 here is CASSLQGYNEKLFF. CDR3 bases: TGTGCCAGCAGCTTACAGGGGTATAATGAAAAACTGTTTTTT. The whole variable domain, remainder taken from reference TRBV7-9 and TRBJ1-4, is DTGVSQNPRHKITKRGQNVTFRCDPISEHNRLYWYRQTLGQGPEFLTYFQNEAQLEKSRLLSDRFSAERPKGSFSTLEIQRTEQGDSAMYLCASSLQGYNEKLFFGSGTQLSVL.

This clonotype has at least ten counts. The V call is TRBV7-6, the J call TRBJ1-1; 8 bases match TRBD1. This CDR3 has 15 amino acids. V was clipped by 0 bases and J by 1 base; unmatched bases: 1. CDR1 is SGHVS, CDR2 FNYEAQ, per germline. This CDR3 is CASSLAGQGNTEAFF. The CDR3, as DNA: TGTGCCAGCAGCTTAGCAGGACAGGGGAACACTGAAGCTTTCTTT.

The J gene is TRBJ1-2, the V gene TRBV28; 7 bases align to TRBD1. Germline V CDR1 and CDR2: MDHEN, SYDVKM. The V segment lost 7 bases and the J segment 3 bases; nucleotides outside the gene matches: 17. The CDR3 is 17 amino acids. The CDR3 region is CASTVLGTDDPDYGYTF. The DNA for the CDR3 is TGTGCCAGCACCGTCCTTGGGACAGATGACCCTGACTATGGCTACACCTTC.

This clonotype showed up just a few times. V is TRBV12-5 and J is TRBJ2-7; D could derive from TRBD1 or TRBD2 (5 bases each). V lost 1 base and J 7 bases, leaving 14 bases between the germline ends. Germline lookup yields CDR1 LGHNT and CDR2 FRNRAP. The CDR3 has 14 residues. For the CDR3, the DNA is TGTGCTAGTGGTTTGGGCAGGGAGAAAGGAGAGCAGTACTTC. It translates to CASGLGREKGEQYF.

The sample holds a few counts of this clonotype. The J gene is TRBJ1-2, the V gene TRBV6-2 or TRBV6-3; D unclear. Germline V lookup: CDR1 MNHEY, CDR2 SVGEGT. The CDR3 sequence is 14 residues long. V lost 7 bases and J 5 bases, leaving 17 bases between the germline ends. The CDR3 loop reads CASTPLQGGYGYTF. The CDR3 nucleotides are TGTGCCAGCACCCCTCTCCAAGGCGGGTATGGCTACACCTTC.

This clonotype was observed a single time. Just one base apart from a much larger clone, this may be a read error. V is TRBV6-8 and J is TRBJ2-7, with TRBD2 matching 7 bases. This CDR3 region has 16 residues. V trimming: 11 bases; J trimming: 2 bases; junction bases outside the gene matches: 18. Germline CDR1 reads MNHGY; CDR2 reads SAAAGT. The CDR3 here is CAGTPLGGSMTYEQYV. In nucleotides, the CDR3 is TGTGCCGGCACTCCACTCGGGGGGAGCATGACCTACGAGCAGTACGTC.

The rearrangement joins TRBV18 to TRBJ1-6, with D tentatively TRBD1 (5 bases). Trimming left V 0 bases short and J 3 bases short, with 9 bases between. The CDR3 has 16 residues. Germline assignment: CDR1 KGHSH and CDR2 LQKENI. For the CDR3, the DNA is TGTGCCAGCTCACCACCCCAGGGCCTCTATAATTCACCCCTCCACTTT. It translates to CASSPPQGLYNSPLHF.